This T cell receptor (beta chain) came from a study of T cell changes during pregnancy in multiple sclerosis. The method was immunoSEQ multiplex PCR; TCRdb's version includes in-frame clones alone and lacks a portion of them. The repertoire holds roughly 20,000 clones, with approximately 90% as singletons. The germline V gene encodes CDR1 SEHNR and CDR2 FQNEAQ (reference sequence). CDR3 length: 15 residues. The ends lost 5 bases at V and 5 bases at J; junction bases unmatched: 9. The specimen was CD4+ T cells from peripheral blood mononuclear cells, collected in the first trimester of pregnancy. The clonotype was recovered from a female donor in good health, enrolled as a control in a pregnancy study. The V call is TRBV7-9, the J call TRBJ1-1; TRBD1 aligns across 9 bases. The CDR3: CASSLTGTGMTEAFF. The CDR3 DNA sequence: TGTGCCAGCAGCCTTACCGGGACAGGGATGACTGAAGCTTTCTTT.